This is a list of T cell receptor beta chains from one sample in a study of vaccination effects on CD4 cells after COVID-19. The method was immunoSEQ multiplex PCR; TCRdb's version includes in-frame clones alone and lacks a portion of them. The sample carries fewer than 40,000 clones, about 80% recorded once. No antigens are known for them. Sequenced here: CD4+ T cells from PBMCs cultured with HCoV-NL63 spike peptides, sampled after COVID-19 vaccination. Receptors originate from a human donor who received a COVID-19 vaccine. Some clones in this sample may be carry-over from other donors' samples. Each CDR3 is given with its conserved first and last residue. A D gene is named only where the DNA matches it firmly. Size is stated for part of the rows, as once, few or many counts, or as a class when the clone is expanded.

CDR3 | DNA | D | size | J | V
CASSKAGGPRHYNEQFF | TGCGCCAGCAGTAAAGCGGGGGGTCCAAGACACTACAATGAGCAGTTCTTC | TRBD2 | . | TRBJ2-1 | TRBV10-1
CASSLGSGGYTEAFF | TGTGCCAGCAGCTTAGGGTCAGGGGGCTACACTGAAGCTTTCTTT | TRBD1 | . | TRBJ1-1 | TRBV7-8
CASSMGRARSPLHF | TGTGCCAGCAGTATGGGACGTGCTCGCTCACCCCTCCACTTT | . | . | TRBJ1-6 | TRBV2
CASRATGTSGGNEQFF | TGCGCCAGCAGAGCTACCGGGACTAGCGGGGGGAATGAGCAGTTCTTC | TRBD2 | . | TRBJ2-1 | TRBV5-1
CASSLGTGKETQYF | TGCGCCAGCAGCTTGGGGACAGGGAAAGAGACCCAGTACTTC | TRBD1 | . | TRBJ2-5 | TRBV5-1
CASSEGLAGAEETQYF | TGTGCCAGCAGCGAGGGACTAGCGGGGGCAGAGGAGACCCAGTACTTC | TRBD2 | . | TRBJ2-5 | TRBV5-8
CASRTSPPGYTF | TGTGCCAGCAGGACTAGCCCCCCTGGCTACACCTTC | . | . | TRBJ1-2 | TRBV28
CAARLAGGPYNEQFF | TGTGCCGCCAGACTAGCGGGGGGTCCCTACAATGAGCAGTTCTTC | TRBD2 | . | TRBJ2-1 | TRBV6-5
CASSVARGALETQYF | TGTGCCAGCAGTGTCGCTAGAGGGGCTTTGGAGACCCAGTACTTC | . | . | TRBJ2-5 | TRBV2
CASSLDLFSEAFF | TGCGCCAGCAGCTTGGATTTATTCTCTGAAGCTTTCTTT | . | . | TRBJ1-1 | TRBV5-1
CASSSGTGRGFTEAFF | TGTGCCAGCAGTTCCGGGACAGGGAGAGGTTTTACTGAAGCTTTCTTT | TRBD1 | . | TRBJ1-1 | TRBV28
CASSLEGWEGRSEKLFF | TGTGCCAGCAGCCTAGAGGGGTGGGAGGGGCGGAGTGAAAAACTGTTTTTT | . | once | TRBJ1-4 | TRBV4-2
CASSLRDTFYGYTF | TGTGCCAGCAGCCTCCGGGACACCTTCTATGGCTACACCTTC | . | . | TRBJ1-2 | TRBV5-6
CASSSSGLNTEAFF | TGTGCCAGCAGCTCGTCAGGGTTGAACACTGAAGCTTTCTTT | . | . | TRBJ1-1 | TRBV6-6
CASSQRLGETQYF | TGTGCCAGCTCACAAAGGCTGGGAGAGACCCAGTACTTC | . | once | TRBJ2-5 | TRBV18
CASKGFTGDEKLFF | TGTGCCAGCAAGGGGTTTACAGGGGATGAAAAACTGTTTTTT | TRBD1 | once | TRBJ1-4 | TRBV2